This T cell receptor beta chain was recovered during a study of cytomegalovirus exposure and HLA in healthy donors. Findings of the study overall: In presence/absence analyses, roughly uniform sequencing depth across donors was assumed.

This CDR3 has 16 amino acids. CDR1 and CDR2 from the germline V gene are SGHRS and YFSETQ. Trimming cost V 4 bases and J 5 bases; bases outside gene matches: 14. A word on this clone: The antigen remains undetermined.

The PCR contained 60 Vbeta and 13 Jbeta primers. Generated by immunoSEQ multiplex PCR, the TCRdb table keeps only in-frame clones and is missing some. The data contain 75,000 to 90,000 clones, roughly 77% of them singletons. The source material was PBMCs. The sequence derives from a man between 60 and 70 years old in good health and CMV-seronegative. The chain has TRBV5-1 and TRBJ2-7; 8 bases match TRBD1. The DNA for the CDR3 is TGCGCCAGCAGCCCACCCCTCGGGCGACAGGGGAACGAGCAGTACTTC. This codes for CASSPPLGRQGNEQYF.